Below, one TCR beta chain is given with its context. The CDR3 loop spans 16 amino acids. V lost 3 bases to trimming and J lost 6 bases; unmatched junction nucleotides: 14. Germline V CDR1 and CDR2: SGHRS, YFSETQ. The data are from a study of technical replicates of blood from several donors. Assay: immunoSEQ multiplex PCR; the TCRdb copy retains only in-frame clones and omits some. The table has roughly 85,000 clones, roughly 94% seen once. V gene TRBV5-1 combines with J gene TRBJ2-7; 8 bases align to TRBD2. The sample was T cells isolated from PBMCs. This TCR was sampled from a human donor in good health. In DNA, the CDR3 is TGCGCCAGCAGCTCCCTACCGGCGGGGGCGGGGGGCGAGCAGTACTTC. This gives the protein CASSSLPAGAGGEQYF.